Presented here are 31 T cell receptor beta chains from one specimen sequenced in a study of T cells in Graves' hyperthyroidism and ophthalmopathy. Regions amplified from RNA transcripts were the TCR beta CDR3 regions. A set of HTBI primers served as the primers for a first-round RT-PCR of the TCR CDR3. TCRdb used MiXCR to reprocess the multiplex PCR reads, holding one entry per CDR3 protein. Of about 400,000 distinct CDR3 sequences in the sample, around a sixth are singletons; the top ten hold roughly 15%. Sequencing used blood. The receptor source for this set is a woman under 30 with Graves' hyperthyroidism.

This clonotype occurred a few times. The chain carries TRBV19 and TRBJ2-6, with D hard to call. The CDR3 totals 15 residues. The germline gives CDR1 LNHDA, CDR2 SQIVND (reference sequence). V was cut by 2 bases and J by 2 bases, with 7 bases left in between. The CDR3 DNA reads as TGTGCCAGTAGTATATTTCATACTGGGGCCAACGTCCTGACTTTC. As protein: CASSIFHTGANVLTF.

This clonotype was seen ten or more times. The gene calls are TRBV6-1 and TRBJ1-2; TRBD1 is a possible D gene (6 bases). This CDR3 comprises 17 residues. CDR1 and CDR2 from the germline V gene are MNHNS and SASEGT. V lost 6 bases and J lost 0, with 20 bases in between. CDR3 DNA: TGTGCCAGCAGGAGTATTGGACAGAGCTCTTCTAACTATGGCTACACCTTC. Translation gives CASRSIGQSSSNYGYTF.

This clonotype has just a few counts. The junction departs from germline at one end; a sequencing error may be responsible. The chain has TRBV20-1 and TRBJ2-7; no reliable D call. The CDR3 runs 14 residues. CDR1 and CDR2 from the germline V gene are DFQATT and SNEGSKA (reference sequence). The CDR3 spells CSARDLFDSCEQYF. As DNA, the CDR3 is TGCAGTGCTAGAGATCTCTTTGACTCCTGCGAGCAGTACTTC.

This clonotype was picked up many times. The V call is TRBV28, the J call TRBJ1-5, with D perhaps TRBD1 (5 bases). The CDR3 runs 15 residues. V lost 2 bases and J lost 2, with 10 bases in between. The germline V gene has CDR1 MDHEN and CDR2 SYDVKM. The CDR3 DNA reads as TGTGCCAGCAGTTTAATCGCGACAGGCAATCAGCCCCAGCATTTT. Translation: CASSLIATGNQPQHF.

This clonotype was recorded many times. The V call is TRBV20-1, the J call TRBJ2-3, with TRBD2 matching over 8 bases. The CDR3 loop spans 16 amino acids. The trim removed 5 bases at V and 1 base at J, leaving 11 bases unmatched. Germline V gives CDR1 DFQATT, CDR2 SNEGSKA (reference sequence). The CDR3 loop reads CSARLDLTSGTDTQYF. In DNA, the CDR3 is TGCAGTGCTCGCCTCGACTTGACTAGCGGCACAGATACGCAGTATTTT.

This chain uses TRBV5-6 with TRBJ1-5; possibly TRBD1 for D (5 bases). Germline loops: CDR1 SGHDT, CDR2 YYEEEE. Between the trimmed V and J ends, which lost 6 bases and 5 bases, there was a span of 15 bases. This CDR3 contains 14 residues. Here the CDR3 DNA reads TGTGCCAGCATTTGGGGGTCGGCCCATCAGCCCCAGCATTTT. Translating it yields CASIWGSAHQPQHF.

The chain combines TRBV5-5 with TRBJ1-5; D not certain. Trimming removed 4 bases at V and 3 bases at J, with 17 bases between. The CDR3 loop spans 16 amino acids. Looked up from germline, CDR1 is SGHKS and CDR2 is YYEKEE (reference sequence). The CDR3 here is CASSTEYLTFNQPQHF. The DNA of the CDR3 is TGTGCCAGCAGCACCGAGTACTTGACATTCAATCAGCCCCAGCATTTT.

This clonotype was detected ten times or more. The chain joins TRBV29-1 to TRBJ1-1, with D hard to call. CDR1 SQVTM and CDR2 ANQGSEA come from the germline V gene. V lost 4 bases to trimming and J lost 10 bases, with 13 bases between them. CDR3 length: 11 amino acids. CDR3 DNA: TGCAGCGTTGTTCTTGACCTTGGAGCTTTCTTT. Translation: CSVVLDLGAFF.

The sample holds a few counts of this clonotype. The chain uses TRBV20-1 and TRBJ2-7, with 7 bases that match TRBD2. Looked up from germline, CDR1 is DFQATT and CDR2 is SNEGSKA (reference sequence). Trimming took 1 base from V and 2 from J; bases not matched to a gene: 8. The CDR3 has 15 amino acids. CDR3 loop: CSARVGGLGTYEQYF. The CDR3 bases are TGCAGTGCTAGAGTGGGAGGGCTAGGAACCTACGAGCAGTACTTC.

This clonotype was found many times. This chain uses TRBV20-1 with TRBJ2-3; D may be TRBD1 or TRBD2 (5 bases each). Trimming took off 3 bases at V and 1 base at J, with 5 bases between the two ends. Germline CDR1 DFQATT, CDR2 SNEGSKA (reference sequence). There are 12 residues in the CDR3. CDR3 amino acids: CSARGGTDTQYF. The CDR3 coding sequence is TGCAGTGCTAGGGGGGGCACAGATACGCAGTATTTT.

This clonotype appeared many times. This chain uses TRBV28 with TRBJ2-7; 15 bases are shared with TRBD2. V lost 6 bases to trimming and J lost 5 bases; unmatched junction nucleotides: 11. Germline CDR1 is MDHEN and CDR2 is SYDVKM. The CDR3 sequence is 17 residues long. CDR3 sequence: CASRRPGLAGGLHEQYF. CDR3 nucleotides: TGTGCCAGCAGGAGGCCGGGACTAGCGGGAGGTCTCCACGAGCAGTACTTC.

This clonotype was seen only a few times. The V call is TRBV5-1, the J call TRBJ2-2, with D maybe TRBD2 (7 bases). This CDR3 is 16 amino acids long. CDR1 is SGHRS and CDR2 is YFSETQ in the germline V gene. With 2 bases removed from V and 4 bases from J, the gap between germline ends came to 15 bases. The CDR3 region has the DNA TGCGCCAGCAGCTTTCAACCTAGGGGGGGCACCGGGGAGCTGTTTTTT. Translated: CASSFQPRGGTGELFF. The full variable domain, its missing parts supplied by reference TRBV5-1 and TRBJ2-2, is KAGVTQTPRYLIKTRGQQVTLSCSPISGHRSVSWYQQTPGQGLQFLFEYFSETQRNKGNFPGRFSGRQFSNSRSEMNVSTLELGDSALYLCASSFQPRGGTGELFFGEGSRLTVL.

This clonotype was detected many times. The chain is built from TRBV7-2 and TRBJ2-7; possible D gene TRBD2, 6 bases. The V gene's germline CDR1 is SGHTA and CDR2 FQGNSA. CDR3 size: 14 residues. V was shortened by 5 bases and J by 6 bases, with 17 bases between the two germline ends. This CDR3 reads CASSPGPGGFEQYF. The CDR3 region has the DNA TGTGCCAGCAGCCCCGGGCCCGGAGGGTTCGAGCAGTACTTC.

Many counts were recorded for this clonotype. The V call is TRBV7-2, the J call TRBJ2-7; D is ambiguous. CDR1 SGHTA and CDR2 FQGNSA come from the germline V gene. This CDR3 is built from 15 residues. V lost 5 bases, J lost 0 bases, and 14 bases lay in between. The chain's CDR3 is CASSRHPHDSYEQYF. The CDR3 DNA reads TGTGCCAGCAGCCGACACCCGCACGACTCCTACGAGCAGTACTTC.

This clonotype appeared many times. The rearrangement uses TRBV5-6 and TRBJ1-4; TRBD1 is a possible D gene (6 bases). The CDR3 consists of 15 residues. Between the trimmed V and J ends, which lost 5 bases and 1 base, there was a span of 12 bases. CDR1 is SGHDT, CDR2 YYEEEE, per germline. The DNA of the CDR3 is TGTGCCAGCAGTAAATACAGGGAAACTAATGAAAAACTGTTTTTT. It yields the protein CASSKYRETNEKLFF.

This clonotype came up once. A much larger clone is a single base away; this may be a read error. The chain joins TRBV4-1 to TRBJ1-1; D unresolved. The germline V gene has CDR1 MGHRA and CDR2 YSYEKL. V gave up 1 base and J gave up 5 bases, with 11 bases separating them. The CDR3 is 14 amino acids. The CDR3 coding sequence is TGCGCCAGCAGCCAAGGTCGGGTAGGGACTGAAGCTTTCTTT. This sequence encodes CASSQGRVGTEAFF.

CDR3 amino acids: CSASRGSRSETQYF. The CDR3 bases are TGCAGTGCTAGTAGAGGCTCCCGAAGCGAGACCCAGTACTTC. The V gene is TRBV20-1, the J gene TRBJ2-5; D not certain. Trimming pared 3 bases from V and 5 bases from J, leaving 16 bases between. The germline gives CDR1 DFQATT, CDR2 SNEGSKA (reference sequence). The CDR3 extends over 14 amino acids.

This clonotype was detected ten times or more. The chain links TRBV29-1 to TRBJ1-1; possibly TRBD1 for D (6 bases). The CDR3 has 12 amino acids. Germline lookup yields CDR1 SQVTM and CDR2 ANQGSEA. V lost 6 bases, J lost 3 bases, and 11 bases lay in between. In nucleotides, the CDR3 is TGCAGCGTCCCAAGGACAGACACTGAAGCTTTCTTT. This translates into CSVPRTDTEAFF.

This clonotype was seen repeatedly, ten times or more. This chain links TRBV7-9 with TRBJ2-5; no clear D. Germline assignment: CDR1 SEHNR and CDR2 FQNEAQ (reference sequence). V lost 2 bases and J 2 bases, leaving 6 bases between the germline ends. The CDR3 is 13 amino acids. CDR3 loop: CASSLSKQETQYF. The CDR3 coding sequence is TGTGCCAGCAGCTTATCCAAGCAAGAGACCCAGTACTTC.

This clonotype came up many times. The chain carries TRBV4-2 and TRBJ2-1, with TRBD2 matching 11 bases. Germline CDR1 is LGHNA and CDR2 is YNFKEQ. The J segment lost 7 bases and the V segment lost 6 bases, leaving 17 bases of the junction unmatched. The CDR3 covers 18 residues. In DNA form, the CDR3 reads TGTGCCAGCAGTCCAGGACTAGCGGGTTCCCCTTCGGGGAATGAGCAGTTCTTC. Amino acid sequence: CASSPGLAGSPSGNEQFF.

The chain links TRBV5-1 to TRBJ2-1; no clear D gene. Germline V CDR1 and CDR2: SGHRS, YFSETQ. The V gene lost 4 bases and the J gene lost 6 bases, with 20 bases spanning the gap. The CDR3 loop spans 16 amino acids. For the CDR3, the DNA is TGCGCCAGCAGCCAACCCCAAAAACTCCTCGGCAATGAGCAGTTCTTC. This gives the protein CASSQPQKLLGNEQFF.

The gene calls are TRBV11-2 and TRBJ2-1, with 7 nucleotides matching TRBD2. The trim removed 8 bases at V and 2 bases at J, leaving 12 bases unmatched. Germline values: CDR1 SGHAT, CDR2 FQNNGV. The CDR3 sequence is 16 residues long. The CDR3 DNA sequence: TGTGCCAGCTCGTCTACTAGCGCAATCACCTACAATGAGCAGTTCTTC. Its translation is CASSSTSAITYNEQFF.

In its sample, this clonotype was seen many times. The V call is TRBV6-1, the J call TRBJ1-5; weak D call: TRBD1 (5 bases). The germline CDR1 and CDR2 sequences are MNHNS and SASEGT. The V and J ends lost 6 bases and 6 bases respectively, with 15 bases between them. The CDR3 loop spans 14 amino acids. Here the CDR3 reads CASRNQGMTQPQHF. The CDR3 DNA reads TGTGCCAGCAGGAACCAGGGTATGACTCAGCCCCAGCATTTT.

Ten or more counts support this clonotype. This chain connects TRBV11-2 to TRBJ2-1, with 9 bases fitting TRBD2. CDR3 length: 17 amino acids. Germline V gene lookup returns CDR1 SGHAT and CDR2 FQNNGV. V was clipped by 5 bases and J by 0 bases; unmatched bases: 8. CDR3 coding DNA: TGTGCCAGCAGCCCCATCTATAGCGGGAGCTCCTACAATGAGCAGTTCTTC. This codes for CASSPIYSGSSYNEQFF.

This clonotype was seen repeatedly, ten times or more. The genes are TRBV11-2 and TRBJ1-3; D unclear. This CDR3 contains 17 residues. The germline V gene has CDR1 SGHAT and CDR2 FQNNGV. Trimming cost V 1 base and J 0 bases, with 13 bases left between them. CDR3 amino acids: CASSLVRTASSGNTIYF. The CDR3 DNA reads as TGTGCCAGCAGCTTAGTCCGAACCGCGAGCTCTGGAAACACCATATATTTT. Full variable domain (remainder filled in from reference TRBV11-2 and TRBJ1-3): EAGVAQSPRYKIIEKRQSVAFWCNPISGHATLYWYQQILGQGPKLLIQFQNNGVVDDSQLPKDRFSAERLKGVDSTLKIQPAKLEDSAVYLCASSLVRTASSGNTIYFGEGSWLTVV.

The chain has TRBV27 and TRBJ2-7; TRBD1 might be the D (7 bases). In germline, CDR1 is MNHEY, CDR2 SMNVEV (reference sequence). This CDR3 spans 14 amino acids. Trimming cost V 5 bases and J 3 bases, with 14 bases left between them. The DNA for the CDR3 is TGTGCCAGCAGTAACCGACAGGGAGGCTACGAGCAGTACTTC. Its translation is CASSNRQGGYEQYF.

At least ten counts were recorded for this clonotype. The chain is built from TRBV7-2 and TRBJ2-1; the D gene is possibly TRBD2 (5 bases). The V end was cut by 6 bases, the J end by 6 bases, with 6 bases between. CDR1 and CDR2 from the germline V gene are SGHTA and FQGNSA. The CDR3 consists of 11 residues. CDR3 region: CASRRANEQFF. CDR3 bases: TGTGCCAGCAGGAGGGCCAATGAGCAGTTCTTC.

This clonotype was seen only a few times. The rearrangement joins TRBV12-3 or TRBV12-4 to TRBJ2-1; the match to TRBD2 covers 8 bases. Trimming took 3 bases from V and 0 from J; bases not matched to a gene: 7. The CDR3 is 17 amino acids. This chain's CDR3 is CASSFWRGVSSYNEQFF. The CDR3 DNA reads TGTGCCAGCAGTTTTTGGCGGGGGGTGAGCTCCTACAATGAGCAGTTCTTC.

V gene TRBV4-3 combines with J gene TRBJ1-2, with D maybe TRBD1 (6 bases). The length of the CDR3 is 14 residues. The V end lost 1 base, the J end lost 7 bases, and 13 bases lay between the germline ends. From germline, CDR1 is LGHNA and CDR2 YSLEER. This chain's CDR3 is CASSQVVQTGGYTF. The DNA for the CDR3 is TGCGCCAGCAGCCAAGTAGTCCAGACAGGTGGCTACACCTTC.

The rearrangement uses TRBV29-1 and TRBJ2-3; a weak D match, TRBD2 (5 bases). This CDR3 is built from 13 residues. Germline values: CDR1 SQVTM, CDR2 ANQGSEA. V was trimmed by 6 bases and J by 2 bases, leaving 12 bases between them. For the CDR3, the DNA is TGCAGCGTATTGGCGGGTTACACAGATACGCAGTATTTT. This codes for CSVLAGYTDTQYF.

This clonotype has more than one count but fewer than ten. The chain couples TRBV4-3 to TRBJ2-3; D is unclear. Between the trimmed V and J ends, which lost 0 bases and 4 bases, there was a span of 8 bases. Germline lookup yields CDR1 LGHNA and CDR2 YSLEER. The CDR3 covers 14 residues. The chain's CDR3 is CASSQDSTADTQYF. CDR3 in DNA: TGCGCCAGCAGCCAAGATTCAACAGCAGATACGCAGTATTTT.